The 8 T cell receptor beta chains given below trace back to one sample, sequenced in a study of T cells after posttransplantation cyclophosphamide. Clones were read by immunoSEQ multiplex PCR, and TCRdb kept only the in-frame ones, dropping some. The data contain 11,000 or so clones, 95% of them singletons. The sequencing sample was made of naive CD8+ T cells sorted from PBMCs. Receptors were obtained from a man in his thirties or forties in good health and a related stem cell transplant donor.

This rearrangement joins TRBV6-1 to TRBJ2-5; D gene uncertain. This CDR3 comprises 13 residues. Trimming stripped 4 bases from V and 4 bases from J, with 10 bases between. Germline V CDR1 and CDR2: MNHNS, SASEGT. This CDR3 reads CASSGAERETQYF. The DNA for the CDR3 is TGTGCCAGCAGTGGGGCTGAACGAGAGACCCAGTACTTC.

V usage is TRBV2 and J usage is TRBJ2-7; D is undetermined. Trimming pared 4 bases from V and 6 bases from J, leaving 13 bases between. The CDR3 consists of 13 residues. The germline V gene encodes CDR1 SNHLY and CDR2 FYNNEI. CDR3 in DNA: TGTGCCAGCAGTGCTCTAAAGGCAGGCGAGCAGTACTTC. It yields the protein CASSALKAGEQYF.

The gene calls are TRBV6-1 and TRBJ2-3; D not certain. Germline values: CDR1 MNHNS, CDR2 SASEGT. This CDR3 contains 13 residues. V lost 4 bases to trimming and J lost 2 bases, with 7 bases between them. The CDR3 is CASSVEFTDTQYF. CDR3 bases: TGTGCCAGCAGTGTAGAGTTCACAGATACGCAGTATTTT.

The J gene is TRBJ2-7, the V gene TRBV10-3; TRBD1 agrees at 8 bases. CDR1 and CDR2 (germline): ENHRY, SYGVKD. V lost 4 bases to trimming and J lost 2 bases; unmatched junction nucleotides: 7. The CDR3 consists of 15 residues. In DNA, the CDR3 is TGTGCCATCAGTGGGGGACAGGTAGCGCCCTACGAGCAGTACTTC. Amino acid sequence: CAISGGQVAPYEQYF.

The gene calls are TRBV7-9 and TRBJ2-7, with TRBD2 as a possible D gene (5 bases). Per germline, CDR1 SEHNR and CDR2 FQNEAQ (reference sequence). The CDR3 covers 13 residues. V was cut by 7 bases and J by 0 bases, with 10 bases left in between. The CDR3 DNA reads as TGTGCCAGCATAGGCAGCGGCTCCTACGAGCAGTACTTC. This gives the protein CASIGSGSYEQYF.

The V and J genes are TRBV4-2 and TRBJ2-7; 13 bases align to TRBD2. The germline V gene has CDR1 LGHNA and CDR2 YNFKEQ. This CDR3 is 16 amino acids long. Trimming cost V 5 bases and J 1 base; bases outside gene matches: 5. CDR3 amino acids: CASSEGTSGASYEQYF. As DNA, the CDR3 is TGTGCCAGCAGCGAAGGGACTAGCGGGGCTTCCTACGAGCAGTACTTC.

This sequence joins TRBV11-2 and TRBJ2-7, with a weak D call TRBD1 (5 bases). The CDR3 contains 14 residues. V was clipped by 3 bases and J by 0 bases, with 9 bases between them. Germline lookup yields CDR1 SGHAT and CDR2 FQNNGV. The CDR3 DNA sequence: TGTGCCAGCAGCTTCCAGGGATTCTCCTACGAGCAGTACTTC. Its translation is CASSFQGFSYEQYF.

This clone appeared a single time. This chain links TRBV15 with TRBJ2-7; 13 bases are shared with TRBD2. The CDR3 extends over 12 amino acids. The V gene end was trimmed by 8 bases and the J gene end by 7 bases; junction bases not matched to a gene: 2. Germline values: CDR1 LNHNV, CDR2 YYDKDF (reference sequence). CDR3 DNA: TGTGCCACCGGACTAGCGGGGGTAGAGCAGTACTTC. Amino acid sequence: CATGLAGVEQYF.